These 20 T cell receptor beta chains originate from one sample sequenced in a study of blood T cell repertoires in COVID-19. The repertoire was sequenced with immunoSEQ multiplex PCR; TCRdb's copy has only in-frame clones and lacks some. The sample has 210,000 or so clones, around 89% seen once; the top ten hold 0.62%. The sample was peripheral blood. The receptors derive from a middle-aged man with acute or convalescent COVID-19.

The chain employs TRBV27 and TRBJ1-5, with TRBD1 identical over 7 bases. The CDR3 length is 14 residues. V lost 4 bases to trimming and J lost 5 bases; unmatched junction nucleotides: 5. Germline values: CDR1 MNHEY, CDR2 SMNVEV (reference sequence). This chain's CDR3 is CASSSQGRYQPQHF. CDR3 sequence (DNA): TGTGCCAGCAGTTCACAGGGGCGTTATCAGCCCCAGCATTTT.

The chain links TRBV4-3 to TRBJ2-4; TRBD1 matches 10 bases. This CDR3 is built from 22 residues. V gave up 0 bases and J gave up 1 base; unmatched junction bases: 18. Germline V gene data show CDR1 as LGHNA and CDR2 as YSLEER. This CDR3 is CASSQDRGTGDGSLMAKNIQYF. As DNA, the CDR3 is TGCGCCAGCAGCCAAGATCGGGGGACAGGGGACGGGAGTTTGATGGCCAAAAACATTCAGTACTTC.

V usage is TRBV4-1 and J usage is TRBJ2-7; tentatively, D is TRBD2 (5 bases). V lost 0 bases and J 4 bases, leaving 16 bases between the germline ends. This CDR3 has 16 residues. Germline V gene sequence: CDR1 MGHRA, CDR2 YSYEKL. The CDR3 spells CASSQDVLGSGYEQYF. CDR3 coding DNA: TGCGCCAGCAGCCAAGACGTGTTGGGCAGCGGATACGAGCAGTACTTC.

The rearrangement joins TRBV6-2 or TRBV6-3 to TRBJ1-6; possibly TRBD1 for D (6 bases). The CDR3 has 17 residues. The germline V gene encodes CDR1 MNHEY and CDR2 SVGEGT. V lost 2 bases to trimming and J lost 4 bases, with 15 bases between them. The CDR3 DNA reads TGTGCCAGCAGTTACGCCGGGACATTGGCTTATAATTCACCCCTCCACTTT. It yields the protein CASSYAGTLAYNSPLHF.

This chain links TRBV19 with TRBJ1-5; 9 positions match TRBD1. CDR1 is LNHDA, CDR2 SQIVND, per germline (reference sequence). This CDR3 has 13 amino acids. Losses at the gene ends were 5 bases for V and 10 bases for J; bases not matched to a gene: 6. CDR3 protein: CASSLTGGDPQHF. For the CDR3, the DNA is TGTGCCAGTAGTTTGACAGGGGGTGATCCCCAGCATTTT. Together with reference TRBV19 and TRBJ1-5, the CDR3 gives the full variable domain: DGGITQSPKYLFRKEGQNVTLSCEQNLNHDAMYWYRQDPGQGLRLIYYSQIVNDFQKGDIAEGYSVSREKKESFPLTVTSAQKNPTAFYLCASSLTGGDPQHFGDGTRLSIL.

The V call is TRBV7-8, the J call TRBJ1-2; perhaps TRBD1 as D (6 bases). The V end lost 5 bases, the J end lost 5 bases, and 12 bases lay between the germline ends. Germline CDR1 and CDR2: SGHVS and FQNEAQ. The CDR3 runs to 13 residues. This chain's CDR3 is CASSPGQLYGYTF. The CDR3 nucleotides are TGTGCCAGCAGCCCCGGACAGCTATATGGCTACACCTTC.

In DNA form, the CDR3 reads TGTGCCAGTAGTACCCTCGCAGGGGGAGAGACCCAGTACTTC. This translates into CASSTLAGGETQYF. The chain couples TRBV19 to TRBJ2-5, with TRBD1 matching 7 bases. V lost 4 bases and J lost 4; bases outside the gene matches: 6. The germline CDR1 and CDR2 sequences are LNHDA and SQIVND (reference sequence). The CDR3 covers 14 residues.

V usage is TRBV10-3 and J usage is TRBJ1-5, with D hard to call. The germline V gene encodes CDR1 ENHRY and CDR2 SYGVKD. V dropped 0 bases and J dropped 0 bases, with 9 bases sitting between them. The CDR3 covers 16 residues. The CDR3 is CAISESGGNSNQPQHF. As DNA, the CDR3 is TGTGCCATCAGTGAGTCCGGCGGAAATAGCAATCAGCCCCAGCATTTT.

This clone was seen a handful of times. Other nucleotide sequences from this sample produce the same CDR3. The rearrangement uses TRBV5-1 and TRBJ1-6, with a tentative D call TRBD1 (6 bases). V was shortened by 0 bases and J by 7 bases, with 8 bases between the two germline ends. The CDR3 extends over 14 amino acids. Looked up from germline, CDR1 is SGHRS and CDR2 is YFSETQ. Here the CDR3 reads CASSLEGTNSPLHF. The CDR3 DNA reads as TGCGCCAGCAGCTTGGAGGGGACAAATTCACCCCTCCACTTT.

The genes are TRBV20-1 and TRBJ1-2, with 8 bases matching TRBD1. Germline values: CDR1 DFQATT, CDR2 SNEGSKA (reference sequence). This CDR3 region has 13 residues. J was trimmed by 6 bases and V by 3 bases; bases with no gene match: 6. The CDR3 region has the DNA TGCAGTGCTAGTCCAGCAGGGGGCCATGGCTACACCTTC. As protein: CSASPAGGHGYTF.

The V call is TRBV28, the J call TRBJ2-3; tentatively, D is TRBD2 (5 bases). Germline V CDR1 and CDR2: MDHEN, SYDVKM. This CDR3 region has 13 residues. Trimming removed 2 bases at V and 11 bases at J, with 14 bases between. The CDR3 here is CASSLKRARGQYF. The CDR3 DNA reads TGTGCCAGCAGTTTAAAGCGCGCCCGGGGGCAGTATTTT.

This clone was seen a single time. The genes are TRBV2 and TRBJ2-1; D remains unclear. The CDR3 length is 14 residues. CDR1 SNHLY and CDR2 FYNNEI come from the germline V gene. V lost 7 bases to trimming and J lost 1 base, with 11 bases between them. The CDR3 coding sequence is TGTGCCAGCAAGAACGTCAGATCCTACAATGAGCAGTTCTTC. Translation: CASKNVRSYNEQFF.

CDR3 DNA: TGTGCCACCTCAGACAGGGTGCATTCACCCCTCCACTTT. Residues: CATSDRVHSPLHF. This chain links TRBV19 with TRBJ1-6; 7 positions agree with TRBD1. The CDR3 extends over 13 amino acids. Germline trimming cut 10 bases from V and 8 bases from J; bases unmatched to any gene: 8. The germline V gene has CDR1 LNHDA and CDR2 SQIVND (reference sequence).

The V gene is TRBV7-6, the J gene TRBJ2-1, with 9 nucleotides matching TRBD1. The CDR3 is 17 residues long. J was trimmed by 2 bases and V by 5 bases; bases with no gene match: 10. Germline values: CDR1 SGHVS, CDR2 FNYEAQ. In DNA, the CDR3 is TGTGCCAGCAGCCCCGGCGCCGGGACAGGGACCTACAATGAGCAGTTCTTC. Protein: CASSPGAGTGTYNEQFF. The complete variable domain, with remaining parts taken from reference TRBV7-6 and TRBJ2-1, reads GAGVSQSPRYKVTKRGQDVALRCDPISGHVSLYWYRQALGQGPEFLTYFNYEAQQDKSGLPNDRFSAERPEGSISTLTIQRTEQRDSAMYRCASSPGAGTGTYNEQFFGPGTRLTVL.

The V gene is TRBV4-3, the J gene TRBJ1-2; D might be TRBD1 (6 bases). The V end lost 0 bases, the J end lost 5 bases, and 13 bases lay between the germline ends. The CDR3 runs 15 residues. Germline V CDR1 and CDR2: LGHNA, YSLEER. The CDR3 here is CASSQDRSRGYGYTF. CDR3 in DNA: TGCGCCAGCAGCCAAGATAGGTCCAGGGGATATGGCTACACCTTC.

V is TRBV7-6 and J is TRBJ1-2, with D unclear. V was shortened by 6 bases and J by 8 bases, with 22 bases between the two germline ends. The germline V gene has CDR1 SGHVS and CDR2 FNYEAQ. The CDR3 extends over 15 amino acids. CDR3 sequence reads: CASSQGSGSMDGYTF. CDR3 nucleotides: TGTGCCAGCAGTCAAGGGAGCGGATCGATGGACGGCTACACCTTC.

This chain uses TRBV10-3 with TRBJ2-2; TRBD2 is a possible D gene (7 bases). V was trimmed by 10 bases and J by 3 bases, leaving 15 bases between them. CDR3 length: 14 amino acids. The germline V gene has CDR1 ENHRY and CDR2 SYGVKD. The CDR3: CATDAGAHTGELFF. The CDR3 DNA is TGTGCCACGGATGCGGGGGCCCACACCGGGGAGCTGTTTTTT.

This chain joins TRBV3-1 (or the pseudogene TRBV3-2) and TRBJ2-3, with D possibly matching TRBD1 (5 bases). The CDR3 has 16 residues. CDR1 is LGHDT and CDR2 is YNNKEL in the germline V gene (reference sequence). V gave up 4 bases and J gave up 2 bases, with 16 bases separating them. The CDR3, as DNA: TGTGCCAGCAGCCCAAACCAGGGTAGGTACACAGATACGCAGTATTTT. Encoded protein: CASSPNQGRYTDTQYF.

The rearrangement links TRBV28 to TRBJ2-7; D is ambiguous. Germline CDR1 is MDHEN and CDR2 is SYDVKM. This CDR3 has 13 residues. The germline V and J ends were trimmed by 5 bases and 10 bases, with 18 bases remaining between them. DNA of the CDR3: TGTGCCAGCAGTCCCCCAGAGGTTTTCTTACAGTACTTC. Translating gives CASSPPEVFLQYF.

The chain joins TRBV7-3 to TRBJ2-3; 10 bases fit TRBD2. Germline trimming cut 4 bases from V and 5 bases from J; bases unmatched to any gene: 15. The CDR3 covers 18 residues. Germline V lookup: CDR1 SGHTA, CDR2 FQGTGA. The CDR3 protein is CASSSPAASGSTGDTQYF. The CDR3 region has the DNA TGTGCCAGCAGCTCCCCCGCCGCTAGCGGGAGTACTGGAGATACGCAGTATTTT.